There are a few counts of the clone carrying this T cell receptor beta chain. Its antigen is still unknown. The sample belongs to a study of early T cells in non-severe SARS-CoV-2 infection. About the study: Sequencing targeted bulk RNA from unsorted whole blood, leaving chains unpaired. Broader study findings: The study's VDJdb matching favored anti-spike CD8 responses and missed private and CD4 specificities.

TCRdb used MiXCR to reprocess the 5' RACE reads, holding one entry per CDR3 protein. The repertoire holds 71,000 or so distinct CDR3 sequences, with roughly an eighth as singletons. Per germline, CDR1 SGDLS and CDR2 YYNGEE. CDR3 length equals 14 residues. Trimming stripped 0 bases from V and 4 bases from J, with 10 bases between. Sequenced: whole blood. This TCR derives from an adult who was a healthcare worker with PCR-confirmed SARS-CoV-2 infection or an uninfected control (not recorded which). The chain has TRBV9 and TRBJ1-1, with D possibly TRBD1 on 6 matching bases. As DNA, the CDR3 is TGTGCCAGCAGCGTAGGGGGGGCGCTCACTGAAGCTTTCTTT. The encoded protein is CASSVGGALTEAFF.